This T cell receptor beta chain emerged from a study of blood T cell repertoires in COVID-19. Turning to the study itself: Some COVID-19 samples were acute and others convalescent; all came from the United States, Italy and Spain. From T cells, B-cell-depleted T cells, or PBMCs came the material, which was cDNA or gDNA.

The germline gives CDR1 SGHAT, CDR2 FQNNGV. V gave up 5 bases and J gave up 5 bases, with 15 bases separating them. The CDR3 sequence is 14 residues long. As processed by the authors: Amplification of reference gene primers was used by the study to estimate nucleated cell counts. Sequencing used immunoSEQ multiplex PCR; TCRdb keeps in-frame clones, though not all of them. V, J and clone size are those of that table, while D and trimming were read from the DNA. The repertoire holds under 250,000 clones, around 83% seen once, with roughly 13% in the top ten. The sequence was obtained from a human donor in a cohort sampled during active COVID-19. The chain uses TRBV11-2 and TRBJ1-1; the D gene is possibly TRBD1 (5 bases). The sequencing input was peripheral blood. Written as DNA, the CDR3 is TGTGCCAGCAGCGTTGACTGGACACGTACTGAAGCTTTCTTT. Residues: CASSVDWTRTEAFF.